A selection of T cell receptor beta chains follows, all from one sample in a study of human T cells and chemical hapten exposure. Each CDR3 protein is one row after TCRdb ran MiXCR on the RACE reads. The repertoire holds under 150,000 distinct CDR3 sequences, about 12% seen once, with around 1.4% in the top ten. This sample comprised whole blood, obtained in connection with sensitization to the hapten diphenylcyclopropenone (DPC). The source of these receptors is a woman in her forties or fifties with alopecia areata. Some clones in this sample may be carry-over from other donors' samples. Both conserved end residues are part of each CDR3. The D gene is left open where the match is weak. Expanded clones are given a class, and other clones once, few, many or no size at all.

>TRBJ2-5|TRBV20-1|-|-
CSAPTPSGPQETQYF
TGCAGTGCCCCGACCCCCAGCGGGCCACAAGAGACCCAGTACTTC
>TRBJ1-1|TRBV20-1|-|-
CSARPQVDTEAFF
TGCAGTGCTAGGCCGCAGGTTGACACTGAAGCTTTCTTT
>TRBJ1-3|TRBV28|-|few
CASSFRGSHTIYF
TGTGCCAGCAGTTTTCGGGGGTCTCACACCATATATTTT
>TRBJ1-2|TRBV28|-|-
CASSSAGFYGYTF
TGTGCCAGCAGTTCGGCAGGGTTCTATGGCTACACCTTC
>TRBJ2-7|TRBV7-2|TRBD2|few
CASSSLAAYEQYF
TGTGCCAGCAGCTCGCTAGCGGCCTACGAGCAGTACTTC
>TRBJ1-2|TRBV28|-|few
CASSLSYGYTF
TGTGCCAGCAGCCTATCCTATGGCTACACCTTC
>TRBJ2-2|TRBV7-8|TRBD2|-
CASSLEGSGSLAGELFF
TGTGCCAGCAGCTTAGAGGGTAGCGGGAGTCTAGCCGGGGAGCTGTTTTTT
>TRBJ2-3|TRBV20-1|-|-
CSAGRGTQYF
TGCAGTGCTGGACGGGGAACGCAGTATTTT
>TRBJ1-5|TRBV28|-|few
CASSSGMGITNQPQHF
TGTGCCAGCAGTTCCGGAATGGGGATCACGAATCAGCCCCAGCATTTT
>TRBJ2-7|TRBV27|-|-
CASSLSLRTEQYF
TGTGCCAGCAGTTTATCCTTGAGAACCGAGCAGTACTTC
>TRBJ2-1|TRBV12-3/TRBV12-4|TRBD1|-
CASSLDRGSYNEQFF
TGTGCCAGCAGTCTCGACAGGGGCTCCTACAATGAGCAGTTCTTC
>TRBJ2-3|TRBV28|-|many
CASSSGPPTDTQYF
TGTGCCAGCAGTAGCGGGCCCCCCACAGATACGCAGTATTTT
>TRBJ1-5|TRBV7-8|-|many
CASSLTAPKGNQPQHF
TGTGCCAGCAGCTTAACGGCCCCAAAGGGCAATCAGCCCCAGCATTTT
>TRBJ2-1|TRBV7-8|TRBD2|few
CASSFPSGGGYNEQFF
TGTGCCAGCAGCTTCCCTAGCGGGGGGGGTTACAATGAGCAGTTCTTC
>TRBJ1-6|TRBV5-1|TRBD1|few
CASSPTGSSSPLHF
TGCGCCAGCAGCCCGACAGGGAGTAGCTCACCCCTCCACTTT
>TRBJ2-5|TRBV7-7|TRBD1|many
CASSLRDRDSQETQYF
TGTGCCAGCAGCTTAAGGGACAGGGACTCCCAAGAGACCCAGTACTTC
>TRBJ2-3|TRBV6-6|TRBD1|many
CASSWDRVTDTQYF
TGTGCCAGCAGTTGGGACAGGGTAACAGATACGCAGTATTTT
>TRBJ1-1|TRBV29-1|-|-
CSVEDSPSF
TGCAGCGTTGAAGATTCCCCCTCTTTT
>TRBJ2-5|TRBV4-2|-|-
CASSQDLRLVYRTQYF
TGTGCCAGCAGCCAAGACTTGCGACTAGTGTACCGGACCCAGTACTTC
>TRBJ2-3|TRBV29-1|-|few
CSGEPGASDTQYF
TGCAGTGGAGAACCGGGGGCCAGCGATACGCAGTATTTT